The rows below give T cell receptor beta chains drawn from one sample of a study of shared clonotypes between healthy human individuals. Data came from immunoSEQ multiplex PCR; TCRdb stores just in-frame clones and leaves some out. The table records about 1.5 million clones, 98% of them present only once. Specimen: naive CD4+ T cells sorted from blood. Receptors originate from a man younger than 45 in good health. CDR3s include the opening cysteine and the closing phenylalanine or tryptophan. The D gene is left open where the match is weak. A row's size may be missing; if present it is once, few, many or a size class.

CDR3aa: CASSEIAGATGELFF
CDR3nt: TGTGCCAGCAGTGAAATAGCGGGAGCCACCGGGGAGCTGTTTTTT
d_gene: TRBD2
len: 15
j_gene: TRBJ2-2
v_gene: TRBV6-1
abundance: .

CDR3aa: CASSSTGGNEKLFF
CDR3nt: TGTGCCAGCAGTTCGACAGGGGGGAATGAAAAACTGTTTTTT
d_gene: TRBD1
len: 14
j_gene: TRBJ1-4
v_gene: TRBV6-1
abundance: once

CDR3aa: CASSFNRATDEQYF
CDR3nt: TGTGCCAGCAGTTTCAACAGGGCAACGGACGAGCAGTACTTC
d_gene: .
len: 14
j_gene: TRBJ2-7
v_gene: TRBV6-6
abundance: .

CDR3aa: CASSRGLVGSYEQYF
CDR3nt: TGCGCCAGCAGCCGGGGACTAGTGGGGTCCTACGAGCAGTACTTC
d_gene: TRBD2
len: 15
j_gene: TRBJ2-7
v_gene: TRBV5-1
abundance: .

CDR3aa: CASSFNLGQVNQPQHF
CDR3nt: TGTGCCAGCAGTTTTAATTTGGGACAGGTCAATCAGCCCCAGCATTTT
d_gene: TRBD1
len: 16
j_gene: TRBJ1-5
v_gene: TRBV28
abundance: once

CDR3aa: CASSDGTGQETQYF
CDR3nt: TGTGCCAGCAGCGATGGGACAGGGCAAGAGACCCAGTACTTC
d_gene: TRBD1
len: 14
j_gene: TRBJ2-5
v_gene: TRBV2
abundance: .

CDR3aa: CASRAGLAGSYNEQFF
CDR3nt: TGTGCCAGCAGGGCCGGACTAGCGGGATCCTACAATGAGCAGTTCTTC
d_gene: TRBD2
len: 16
j_gene: TRBJ2-1
v_gene: TRBV13
abundance: .

CDR3aa: CASSVYWGGAYEQYF
CDR3nt: TGTGCCAGCAGCGTGTATTGGGGGGGTGCCTACGAGCAGTACTTC
d_gene: TRBD2
len: 15
j_gene: TRBJ2-7
v_gene: TRBV7-2
abundance: .

CDR3aa: CASSILAGGPSEQFF
CDR3nt: TGTGCCAGTAGTATACTAGCGGGAGGGCCCAGTGAGCAGTTCTTC
d_gene: TRBD2
len: 15
j_gene: TRBJ2-1
v_gene: TRBV19
abundance: .

CDR3aa: CASSESFRPGGNEQFF
CDR3nt: TGCGCCAGCAGTGAGTCGTTCCGGCCCGGTGGGAATGAGCAGTTCTTC
d_gene: .
len: 16
j_gene: TRBJ2-1
v_gene: TRBV10-1
abundance: .

CDR3aa: CASSRDAREHEQFF
CDR3nt: TGCGCCAGCAGCCGGGACGCCAGAGAGCATGAGCAGTTCTTC
d_gene: .
len: 14
j_gene: TRBJ2-1
v_gene: TRBV4-1
abundance: once

CDR3aa: CASNSGTGKANTEAFF
CDR3nt: TGTGCCAGCAACTCCGGGACAGGGAAAGCGAACACTGAAGCTTTCTTT
d_gene: TRBD1
len: 16
j_gene: TRBJ1-1
v_gene: TRBV11-2
abundance: .

CDR3aa: CASSLTGSGRAYSEQFF
CDR3nt: TGTGCCAGCAGCTTAACCGGTAGCGGGAGGGCCTATTCTGAGCAGTTCTTC
d_gene: TRBD2
len: 17
j_gene: TRBJ2-1
v_gene: TRBV7-9
abundance: .

CDR3aa: CASSVDRDRGPRNPYEQYF
CDR3nt: TGTGCCAGTAGTGTCGACCGGGACAGGGGACCCAGAAATCCTTACGAGCAGTACTTC
d_gene: TRBD1
len: 19
j_gene: TRBJ2-7
v_gene: TRBV19
abundance: .

CDR3aa: CASSTRTGQFTQYF
CDR3nt: TGTGCCAGTAGCACCCGGACAGGCCAGTTCACCCAGTACTTC
d_gene: TRBD1
len: 14
j_gene: TRBJ2-5
v_gene: TRBV19
abundance: .

CDR3aa: CASSLAGGRGHEQYF
CDR3nt: TGTGCCAGCAGCTTAGCTGGAGGTCGGGGTCACGAGCAGTACTTC
d_gene: .
len: 15
j_gene: TRBJ2-7
v_gene: TRBV7-6
abundance: .

CDR3aa: CASSLVVSSGANVLTF
CDR3nt: TGTGCCAGCAGCTTAGTGGTGAGCTCTGGGGCCAACGTCCTGACTTTC
d_gene: .
len: 16
j_gene: TRBJ2-6
v_gene: TRBV11-2
abundance: .

CDR3aa: CASSFLAEETGELFF
CDR3nt: TGCGCCAGCAGCTTCCTAGCGGAGGAAACCGGGGAGCTGTTTTTT
d_gene: TRBD2
len: 15
j_gene: TRBJ2-2
v_gene: TRBV5-1
abundance: .

CDR3aa: CASSRPVLREQFF
CDR3nt: TGTGCCAGCAGTCGACCGGTTCTCCGAGAGCAGTTCTTC
d_gene: .
len: 13
j_gene: TRBJ2-1
v_gene: TRBV6-5
abundance: once

CDR3aa: CASSDPLGEQFF
CDR3nt: TGCGCCAGCAGTGACCCCCTAGGGGAGCAGTTCTTC
d_gene: .
len: 12
j_gene: TRBJ2-1
v_gene: TRBV10-1
abundance: .

CDR3aa: CATKVGQGNEQFF
CDR3nt: TGTGCCACAAAGGTGGGACAGGGGAATGAGCAGTTCTTC
d_gene: TRBD1
len: 13
j_gene: TRBJ2-1
v_gene: TRBV25-1
abundance: .

CDR3aa: CASSPSPLGETQYF
CDR3nt: TGCGCCAGCAGCCCTAGCCCCCTTGGGGAGACCCAGTACTTC
d_gene: .
len: 14
j_gene: TRBJ2-5
v_gene: TRBV4-3
abundance: once

CDR3aa: CASSIVGRAYEQYF
CDR3nt: TGTGCCAGTAGTATAGTCGGGAGGGCCTACGAGCAGTACTTC
d_gene: TRBD2
len: 14
j_gene: TRBJ2-7
v_gene: TRBV19
abundance: .

CDR3aa: CASSVVEMSEQFF
CDR3nt: TGTGCCAGCAGCGTAGTCGAGATGAGTGAGCAGTTCTTC
d_gene: .
len: 13
j_gene: TRBJ2-1
v_gene: TRBV9
abundance: once

CDR3aa: CSAGGAANTEAFF
CDR3nt: TGCAGCGCCGGTGGGGCAGCGAACACTGAAGCTTTCTTT
d_gene: .
len: 13
j_gene: TRBJ1-1
v_gene: TRBV29-1
abundance: .

CDR3aa: CSVVGGIDTQYF
CDR3nt: TGCAGCGTTGTTGGTGGTATAGATACGCAGTATTTT
d_gene: .
len: 12
j_gene: TRBJ2-3
v_gene: TRBV29-1
abundance: .

CDR3aa: CASSSQGLAHNEQFF
CDR3nt: TGTGCCAGCAGTTCGCAAGGACTAGCGCACAATGAGCAGTTCTTC
d_gene: TRBD2
len: 15
j_gene: TRBJ2-1
v_gene: TRBV27
abundance: .

CDR3aa: CASSQVTPGPNTQYF
CDR3nt: TGTGCCAGCAGCCAGGTGACTCCCGGCCCCAATACGCAGTATTTT
d_gene: .
len: 15
j_gene: TRBJ2-3
v_gene: TRBV14
abundance: .

CDR3aa: CASKTSLFGNEQFF
CDR3nt: TGCGCCAGCAAAACTAGTCTTTTCGGCAATGAGCAGTTCTTC
d_gene: .
len: 14
j_gene: TRBJ2-1
v_gene: TRBV5-1
abundance: .

CDR3aa: CASSFKLTPRTWVNTIYF
CDR3nt: TGTGCCAGCAGCTTTAAACTGACTCCTAGGACTTGGGTAAACACCATATATTTT
d_gene: .
len: 18
j_gene: TRBJ1-3
v_gene: TRBV7-3
abundance: .

CDR3aa: CASSSTPRTGSYEQYF
CDR3nt: TGTGCCAGCAGTTCTACCCCACGGACAGGCTCCTACGAGCAGTACTTC
d_gene: TRBD1
len: 16
j_gene: TRBJ2-7
v_gene: TRBV27
abundance: .

CDR3aa: CASSFGGGETQYF
CDR3nt: TGTGCCAGCAGCTTCGGAGGGGGTGAGACCCAGTACTTC
d_gene: .
len: 13
j_gene: TRBJ2-5
v_gene: TRBV7-3
abundance: .

CDR3aa: CASSLASGTYTYEQYF
CDR3nt: TGTGCCAGCAGCTTAGCCTCCGGGACCTATACCTACGAGCAGTACTTC
d_gene: .
len: 16
j_gene: TRBJ2-7
v_gene: TRBV11-2
abundance: .

CDR3aa: CASSSRATYAPGRTEAFF
CDR3nt: TGTGCCAGCAGCTCCAGGGCCACATACGCCCCAGGGAGGACTGAAGCTTTCTTT
d_gene: .
len: 18
j_gene: TRBJ1-1
v_gene: TRBV11-2
abundance: .

CDR3aa: CASSLGGPGAETQYF
CDR3nt: TGTGCCAGTAGTCTGGGGGGACCGGGAGCAGAGACCCAGTACTTC
d_gene: .
len: 15
j_gene: TRBJ2-5
v_gene: TRBV19
abundance: .

CDR3aa: CASSPRPRTSGYEQYF
CDR3nt: TGTGCCAGCAGCCCGAGGCCCCGGACTAGCGGGTACGAGCAGTACTTC
d_gene: TRBD2
len: 16
j_gene: TRBJ2-7
v_gene: TRBV7-2
abundance: .

CDR3aa: CAWSSGNYGYTF
CDR3nt: TGTGCCTGGAGTAGTGGAAACTATGGCTACACCTTC
d_gene: .
len: 12
j_gene: TRBJ1-2
v_gene: TRBV30
abundance: .

CDR3aa: CASSSGVGGYTF
CDR3nt: TGTGCCAGCAGTTCCGGGGTTGGGGGCTACACCTTC
d_gene: .
len: 12
j_gene: TRBJ1-2
v_gene: TRBV6-5
abundance: .

CDR3aa: CASSLSGTDTQYF
CDR3nt: TGTGCCAGCAGCTTGTCCGGCACAGATACGCAGTATTTT
d_gene: .
len: 13
j_gene: TRBJ2-3
v_gene: TRBV7-9
abundance: .

CDR3aa: CASSRTGTSIYEQYF
CDR3nt: TGTGCCAGCAGCCGAACCGGGACTAGCATCTACGAGCAGTACTTC
d_gene: TRBD2
len: 15
j_gene: TRBJ2-7
v_gene: TRBV14
abundance: .

CDR3aa: CASSPLWTSGNTIYF
CDR3nt: TGTGCCAGCTCACCTTTGTGGACCTCTGGAAACACCATATATTTT
d_gene: .
len: 15
j_gene: TRBJ1-3
v_gene: TRBV18
abundance: .

CDR3aa: CASSLAGTGTNTEAFF
CDR3nt: TGCGCCAGCAGCTTGGCGGGGACAGGGACGAACACTGAAGCTTTCTTT
d_gene: TRBD1
len: 16
j_gene: TRBJ1-1
v_gene: TRBV5-1
abundance: .

CDR3aa: CASSPPGLAGGYEQYF
CDR3nt: TGTGCCAGCAGTCCACCGGGACTAGCGGGAGGCTACGAGCAGTACTTC
d_gene: TRBD2
len: 16
j_gene: TRBJ2-7
v_gene: TRBV28
abundance: .

CDR3aa: CASSFSIGRTGKTQYF
CDR3nt: TGTGCCAGCTCATTCTCAATCGGTCGGACAGGGAAGACCCAGTACTTC
d_gene: TRBD1
len: 16
j_gene: TRBJ2-5
v_gene: TRBV18
abundance: .

CDR3aa: CASYETVIYGYTF
CDR3nt: TGTGCCAGCTATGAAACGGTAATCTATGGCTACACCTTC
d_gene: .
len: 13
j_gene: TRBJ1-2
v_gene: TRBV2
abundance: .

CDR3aa: CASSLLQGNYGYTF
CDR3nt: TGCGCCAGCAGCTTATTACAGGGAAACTATGGCTACACCTTC
d_gene: .
len: 14
j_gene: TRBJ1-2
v_gene: TRBV5-1
abundance: .

CDR3aa: CASSHRLFANTGELFF
CDR3nt: TGTGCCAGCAGCCATCGCCTGTTCGCGAACACCGGGGAGCTGTTTTTT
d_gene: .
len: 16
j_gene: TRBJ2-2
v_gene: TRBV14
abundance: .

CDR3aa: CASSVSGSYNEQFF
CDR3nt: TGTGCCAGCAGCGTTAGCGGGTCCTACAATGAGCAGTTCTTC
d_gene: TRBD2
len: 14
j_gene: TRBJ2-1
v_gene: TRBV7-3
abundance: once

CDR3aa: CASSDRGSSYNEQFF
CDR3nt: TGTGCCAGCTCGGACAGGGGAAGCTCCTACAATGAGCAGTTCTTC
d_gene: TRBD1
len: 15
j_gene: TRBJ2-1
v_gene: TRBV18
abundance: .

CDR3aa: CASSSDRGNEQFF
CDR3nt: TGTGCCAGCAGTTCAGACAGGGGCAATGAGCAGTTCTTC
d_gene: TRBD1
len: 13
j_gene: TRBJ2-1
v_gene: TRBV6-6
abundance: .

CDR3aa: CAWSMIWTGGRAEAFF
CDR3nt: TGTGCCTGGAGTATGATTTGGACAGGGGGCCGCGCTGAAGCTTTCTTT
d_gene: TRBD1
len: 16
j_gene: TRBJ1-1
v_gene: TRBV30
abundance: .

CDR3aa: CASSLGRDPYGEQYF
CDR3nt: TGTGCCAGCAGCCTGGGGAGGGACCCTTACGGGGAGCAGTACTTC
d_gene: TRBD2
len: 15
j_gene: TRBJ2-7
v_gene: TRBV5-7
abundance: .

CDR3aa: CASSVVDTHTEAFF
CDR3nt: TGTGCCAGCAGCGTAGTGGACACACACACTGAAGCTTTCTTT
d_gene: .
len: 14
j_gene: TRBJ1-1
v_gene: TRBV9
abundance: .